The present T cell receptor (beta chain) was sequenced within a study of molecular identifiers for immune sequencing clone quantification. Study-wide points: Identical TCR molecules can share a barcode, and this sharing could underestimate highly expanded clone sizes.

CDR1 and CDR2 from the germline V gene are MNHEY and SVGAGI. V lost 2 bases, J lost 6 bases, and 11 bases lay in between. CDR3 length: 13 amino acids. The use of previously described methods and listed TCR primers produced the bulk TCR libraries. TCRdb ran MiXCR on the PCR reads and lists one entry per CDR3 protein. The sample lists around 100,000 distinct CDR3 sequences; around 30% were seen once. Source material for naive CD8 libraries was roughly 18,000 to 1,100,000 sorted cells, with 10%, 30% or 50% RNA. In the case of this clonotype: Its antigen is currently unknown. A much larger clone is a single base away; this may be a read error.

The receptor was isolated from a human donor in good health. Some libraries in this study had Jurkat cell RNA spiked in. J is TRBJ2-7 and V is TRBV6-5; D not resolved. The sequenced sample consisted of naive CD8+ T cells from blood, with Jurkat cell RNA spiked in. The subset: FACS-sorted CD8+CD4-CCR7+CD45RA+ naive T cells. The CDR3 coding sequence is TGTGCCAGCAGTTACCAAGGGATGAGCGAGCAGTACTTC. This codes for CASSYQGMSEQYF.